The rows below give T cell receptor beta chains drawn from one sample of a study of shared clonotypes between healthy human individuals. TCRdb keeps only in-frame clones here, not all; method: immunoSEQ multiplex PCR. The table lists about 1,500,000 clones, around 97% of them singletons. Sequenced: naive CD4+ T cells sorted from blood. These receptors came from a man younger than 40 in good health. CDR3s include the opening cysteine and the closing phenylalanine or tryptophan. Fields, in order: clone size, J gene, V gene, D gene, CDR3 DNA, CDR3 protein. D genes are given only for firm matches. A clone size is listed for some rows: how often the clone was seen (once, few, many), or a class if it is expanded.

size: -; J: TRBJ2-1; V: TRBV5-4; D: -; DNA: TGTGCCAGCAGCCTTCCTGGACAGTCCTACAATGAGCAGTTCTTC; CDR3: CASSLPGQSYNEQFF
size: -; J: TRBJ1-2; V: TRBV7-9; D: -; DNA: TGTGCCAGCAGCCCACAATATGGCTACACCTTC; CDR3: CASSPQYGYTF
size: -; J: TRBJ2-6; V: TRBV5-1; D: -; DNA: TGCGCCAGCAGCCTCCAGGGAGCTCCAAACGTCCTGACTTTC; CDR3: CASSLQGAPNVLTF
size: -; J: TRBJ2-7; V: TRBV5-1; D: -; DNA: TGCGCCAGCAGCTTTACAGGCCCCTACGAGCAGTACTTC; CDR3: CASSFTGPYEQYF
size: -; J: TRBJ1-2; V: TRBV5-1; D: -; DNA: TGCGCCAGCAGCTTGGAACAGTTCAACTATGGCTACACCTTC; CDR3: CASSLEQFNYGYTF
size: -; J: TRBJ2-7; V: TRBV28; D: TRBD2; DNA: TGTGCCAGCAGTCCCCTGGGAGCGGGAGATGGGTACGAGCAGTACTTC; CDR3: CASSPLGAGDGYEQYF
size: -; J: TRBJ2-2; V: TRBV9; D: TRBD2; DNA: TGTGCCAGCAGCGTAGCGGGGGGGCAAACCGGGGAGCTGTTTTTT; CDR3: CASSVAGGQTGELFF
size: -; J: TRBJ1-1; V: TRBV5-1; D: -; DNA: TGCGCCAGCAGCTTGGCATCGAACACTGAAGCTTTCTTT; CDR3: CASSLASNTEAFF
size: -; J: TRBJ2-1; V: TRBV5-1; D: TRBD2; DNA: TGCGCCAGCAGCTTGGCTGCTAGCGGGTACAATGAGCAGTTCTTC; CDR3: CASSLAASGYNEQFF
size: -; J: TRBJ2-1; V: TRBV6-5; D: TRBD2; DNA: TGTGCCAGCAGTTACCTAGCGGGAGAGCAGTTCTTC; CDR3: CASSYLAGEQFF
size: -; J: TRBJ2-1; V: TRBV11-2; D: -; DNA: TGTGCCAGCAGGCCCCTAGCTTCCAGCTCCTACAATGAGCAGTTCTTC; CDR3: CASRPLASSSYNEQFF
size: -; J: TRBJ2-1; V: TRBV11-2; D: -; DNA: TGTGCCAGCAGCTTAGGGGACGCCTCCTACAATGAGCAGTTCTTC; CDR3: CASSLGDASYNEQFF
size: -; J: TRBJ1-5; V: TRBV29-1; D: -; DNA: TGCAGCGTGCGGGTCCCTGGGCGCAATCAGCCCCAGCATTTT; CDR3: CSVRVPGRNQPQHF
size: -; J: TRBJ2-7; V: TRBV6-5; D: TRBD1; DNA: TGTGCCAGCACTCCCTACGGGGACAGGGACAACGAGCAGTACTTC; CDR3: CASTPYGDRDNEQYF
size: -; J: TRBJ1-2; V: TRBV4-3; D: -; DNA: TGCGCCAGCAGCCAAGCGGGGGCCGCCGCGGGTGGCTACACCTTC; CDR3: CASSQAGAAAGGYTF
size: -; J: TRBJ2-7; V: TRBV29-1; D: TRBD1; DNA: TGCAGCGTTGAAAGGGACAGAACGGAAGTTTTC; CDR3: CSVERDRTEVF
size: -; J: TRBJ2-2; V: TRBV2; D: TRBD1; DNA: TGTGCCAGCAGTGGTCCCGGGACAGCGTGGACCGGGGAGCTGTTTTTT; CDR3: CASSGPGTAWTGELFF
size: -; J: TRBJ1-2; V: TRBV9; D: -; DNA: TGTGCCAGCAGCTCTCACGGTCTCACCTATGGCTACACCTTC; CDR3: CASSSHGLTYGYTF
size: -; J: TRBJ1-1; V: TRBV5-4; D: -; DNA: TGTGCCAGCAGCTTGGCGGGGGGCGCGAGTGAAGCTTTCTTT; CDR3: CASSLAGGASEAFF
size: -; J: TRBJ2-5; V: TRBV5-4; D: -; DNA: TGTGCCAGCAGGCTCCGGGACTCCAAAGAGACCCAGTACTTC; CDR3: CASRLRDSKETQYF
size: -; J: TRBJ2-6; V: TRBV5-1; D: TRBD1; DNA: TGCGCCAGCAGCAGAGAAGGACAGGGTGGCTCTGGGGCCAACGTCCTGACTTTC; CDR3: CASSREGQGGSGANVLTF
size: -; J: TRBJ2-7; V: TRBV25-1; D: TRBD1; DNA: TGTGCCAGCAGTGATTTCCGGACAGGGTCCCACGAGCAGTACTTC; CDR3: CASSDFRTGSHEQYF
size: -; J: TRBJ2-7; V: TRBV5-1; D: -; DNA: TGCGCCAGCAGCGCATACGGGGCGGACTACGAGCAGTACTTC; CDR3: CASSAYGADYEQYF
size: -; J: TRBJ2-5; V: TRBV27; D: -; DNA: TGTGCCAGCAGTACCCTGGGGGAGACCCAGTACTTC; CDR3: CASSTLGETQYF
size: once; J: TRBJ2-1; V: TRBV19; D: -; DNA: TGTGCCAGTAGTATAGGGTTCGCTGGAGGGCTAGACAATGAGCAGTTCTTC; CDR3: CASSIGFAGGLDNEQFF
size: -; J: TRBJ2-2; V: TRBV18; D: -; DNA: TGTGCCAGCTCACCACGGAGCCGAAGGGGACTTAGCGGTTCCGGGGAGCTGTTTTTT; CDR3: CASSPRSRRGLSGSGELFF
size: once; J: TRBJ2-2; V: TRBV28; D: TRBD2; DNA: TGTGCCAGCAGTTTAGGCGGGGGGCGTACCGGGGAGCTGTTTTTT; CDR3: CASSLGGGRTGELFF
size: -; J: TRBJ1-5; V: TRBV30; D: -; DNA: TGTGCCTGGAGCCTGCCGGGGCAGCCCCAGCATTTT; CDR3: CAWSLPGQPQHF
size: -; J: TRBJ2-2; V: TRBV7-6; D: -; DNA: TGTGCCAGCAGCGCCGAGTGGGCCGGGGAGCTGTTTTTT; CDR3: CASSAEWAGELFF
size: -; J: TRBJ1-3; V: TRBV9; D: -; DNA: TGTGCCAGCAGCGTGGGAATCGGAAACACCATATATTTT; CDR3: CASSVGIGNTIYF
size: -; J: TRBJ2-1; V: TRBV7-3; D: -; DNA: TGTGCCAGCAGCCCCGGAGATTCCAATGAGCAGTTCTTC; CDR3: CASSPGDSNEQFF
size: -; J: TRBJ2-5; V: TRBV7-6; D: -; DNA: TGTGCCAGCAGCTTAGTTAGAGCCCACGTTCAAGGGCAAGAGACCCAGTACTTC; CDR3: CASSLVRAHVQGQETQYF
size: -; J: TRBJ2-2; V: TRBV4-3; D: TRBD1; DNA: TGCGCCAGCAGCCAAGCCGACAGGGACACCGGGGAGCTGTTTTTT; CDR3: CASSQADRDTGELFF
size: -; J: TRBJ1-5; V: TRBV18; D: -; DNA: TGTGCCAGCTCACCGGGACGGAGTCAAAATCAGCCCCAGCATTTT; CDR3: CASSPGRSQNQPQHF
size: -; J: TRBJ1-2; V: TRBV5-6; D: TRBD1; DNA: TGTGCCAGCAGCTTGTGGGACAGGGACTATGGCTACACCTTC; CDR3: CASSLWDRDYGYTF
size: once; J: TRBJ2-1; V: TRBV28; D: TRBD1; DNA: TGTGCCAGCAGTTTTTGGACCGGGACAGGGGGCCACAATGAGCAGTTCTTC; CDR3: CASSFWTGTGGHNEQFF
size: -; J: TRBJ2-7; V: TRBV2; D: -; DNA: TGTGCCAGCACTTGGGCAGGGCCCCCCTACGAGCAGTACTTC; CDR3: CASTWAGPPYEQYF
size: -; J: TRBJ1-4; V: TRBV6-5; D: TRBD1; DNA: TGTGCCAGCAGCCAAAGACAGGGGAACGAAAAACTGTTTTTT; CDR3: CASSQRQGNEKLFF
size: -; J: TRBJ2-7; V: TRBV10-3; D: -; DNA: TGTGCCATCAGTGGGGGGACCTCCTCCTACGAGCAGTACTTC; CDR3: CAISGGTSSYEQYF
size: few; J: TRBJ1-1; V: TRBV20-1; D: -; DNA: TGCAGTGCTAGAATCGTCCATGAAGCTTTCTTT; CDR3: CSARIVHEAFF
size: -; J: TRBJ1-4; V: TRBV10-1; D: TRBD1; DNA: TGCGCCAGCAGTGACCGAAGGGGGCCTAATGAAAAACTGTTTTTT; CDR3: CASSDRRGPNEKLFF
size: -; J: TRBJ2-7; V: TRBV28; D: -; DNA: TGTGCCAGCAGTTTTTTAGGCCGGGGATCCGACTCAAGCTCCTACGAGCAGTACTTC; CDR3: CASSFLGRGSDSSSYEQYF
size: -; J: TRBJ2-3; V: TRBV9; D: -; DNA: TGTGCCAGCAGCCGACGACCGGGGTGGAACACAGATACGCAGTATTTT; CDR3: CASSRRPGWNTDTQYF
size: -; J: TRBJ2-5; V: TRBV11-2; D: -; DNA: TGTGCCAGCAGCACTAGAAGGTATAGGGAGACCCAGTACTTC; CDR3: CASSTRRYRETQYF
size: -; J: TRBJ2-2; V: TRBV5-4; D: TRBD1; DNA: TGTGCCAGCAGCTTCCTAACAGGGGACACCGGGGAGCTGTTTTTT; CDR3: CASSFLTGDTGELFF